This T cell receptor (beta chain) comes out of a study of shared clonotypes between healthy human individuals. Naive CD8 cells lacked CD45RO, underwent positive selection for CCR7 and left out terminally differentiated effector memory CD45RA+ cells. V gave up 7 bases and J gave up 0 bases, with 10 bases separating them. Germline V gene data show CDR1 as SGHDT and CDR2 as YYEEEE. The CDR3 runs 13 residues. Sequencing used immunoSEQ multiplex PCR; TCRdb keeps in-frame clones, though not all of them. The repertoire holds roughly 850,000 clones, with 90% to 98% as singletons. The V and J genes are TRBV5-6 and TRBJ1-1; D remains ambiguous. Sequenced: naive CD8+ T cells sorted from blood. This sequence was found in a man aged 30 to 45 in good health. The CDR3 loop is CASLNLLNTEAFF. The CDR3, as DNA: TGTGCCAGCCTTAATCTACTGAACACTGAAGCTTTCTTT.